These 21 T cell receptor beta chains share one sample of origin, sequenced in a study of T cell repertoires in cytomegalovirus infection. Each CDR3 protein is one row after TCRdb ran MiXCR on the reads. The data contain about 500,000 distinct CDR3 sequences, 33% of them seen just once; the ten biggest clones take up roughly 15%. No antigen has been identified for these receptors. Specimen: cultured PBMCs, collected from culture after CMV antigen stimulation. The receptors originated from a human donor in good health (CMV status not recorded). Some clones in this sample may be carry-over from other donors' samples.

This clonotype was picked up many times. The chain carries TRBV12-3 or TRBV12-4 and TRBJ2-1, with 10 nucleotides matching TRBD2. The CDR3 spans 17 residues. With 3 bases clipped from V and 4 bases from J, the junction kept 9 bases outside the gene matches. CDR3 DNA sequence: TGTGCCAGCAGTTTCCGTGGTGATAGCGGGGGGTACAATGAGCAGTTCTTC. Its protein product is CASSFRGDSGGYNEQFF.

The chain combines TRBV12-3 or TRBV12-4 with TRBJ2-1, with 11 bases aligning to TRBD2. After removal of 7 bases from V and 9 bases from J, the junction contained 11 bases not matched to a gene. CDR3 size: 15 residues. CDR3 sequence (DNA): TGTGCCAGCACTCGAGGTACTAGCGGGAGTCTTGAGCAGTTCTTC. Translated: CASTRGTSGSLEQFF.

This clonotype was recorded a few times. V is TRBV19 and J is TRBJ1-6; D is ambiguous. Trimming removed 5 bases at V and 7 bases at J, with 12 bases between. The germline V gene has CDR1 LNHDA and CDR2 SQIVND (reference sequence). The CDR3 contains 14 residues. CDR3 protein: CASSSLDPNSPLHF. CDR3 coding DNA: TGTGCCAGTAGTTCCCTGGACCCCAATTCACCCCTCCACTTT. Full variable domain (missing parts from reference TRBV19 and TRBJ1-6): DGGITQSPKYLFRKEGQNVTLSCEQNLNHDAMYWYRQDPGQGLRLIYYSQIVNDFQKGDIAEGYSVSREKKESFPLTVTSAQKNPTAFYLCASSSLDPNSPLHFGNGTRLTVT.

This clonotype was seen at least ten times. The chain recombines TRBV7-2 with TRBJ2-3; 8 bases agree with TRBD1. Germline loops: CDR1 SGHTA, CDR2 FQGNSA. The CDR3 spans 15 residues. Trimming at V came to 6 bases and at J to 3 bases, leaving 8 bases not matched to a gene. The CDR3, as DNA: TGTGCCAGCAGAATAGGGCAGGGGGCTACAGATACGCAGTATTTT. It encodes CASRIGQGATDTQYF. Full variable domain (outside the CDR3, taken from reference TRBV7-2 and TRBJ2-3): GAGVSQSPSNKVTEKGKDVELRCDPISGHTALYWYRQSLGQGLEFLIYFQGNSAPDKSGLPSDRFSAERTGGSVSTLTIQRTQQEDSAVYLCASRIGQGATDTQYFGPGTRLTVL.

The chain is built from TRBV5-4 and TRBJ2-5, with D possibly matching TRBD2 (5 bases). V was shortened by 5 bases and J by 1 base, with 9 bases between the two germline ends. Germline CDR1 is SGHNT and CDR2 is YYREEE (reference sequence). The CDR3 has 13 amino acids. CDR3 residues: CASSVEVQETQYF. CDR3 coding DNA: TGTGCCAGCAGTGTGGAGGTCCAAGAGACCCAGTACTTC.

This clonotype has only a few counts. The V and J genes are TRBV7-9 and TRBJ2-1; 8 bases map to TRBD2. The CDR3 sequence is 14 residues long. Trimming took 8 bases from V and 7 from J; bases not matched to a gene: 10. Looked up from germline, CDR1 is SEHNR and CDR2 is FQNEAQ (reference sequence). DNA for the CDR3: TGTGCCAGCGACGGGGGGGGCGGGCCTAATGAGCAGTTCTTC. This codes for CASDGGGGPNEQFF. The full variable domain, rest sourced from reference TRBV7-9 and TRBJ2-1, is DTGVSQNPRHKITKRGQNVTFRCDPISEHNRLYWYRQTLGQGPEFLTYFQNEAQLEKSRLLSDRFSAERPKGSFSTLEIQRTEQGDSAMYLCASDGGGGPNEQFFGPGTRLTVL.

This sequence joins TRBV29-1 and TRBJ1-1; 7 nucleotides agree with TRBD1. The trim removed 3 bases at V and 4 bases at J, leaving 5 bases unmatched. In germline, CDR1 is SQVTM, CDR2 ANQGSEA. CDR3 size: 13 residues. The CDR3 sequence is CSVDARGGTEAFF. CDR3 DNA sequence: TGCAGCGTTGATGCCAGGGGGGGCACTGAAGCTTTCTTT.

Only a few counts were recorded for this clonotype. This chain connects TRBV6-2 or TRBV6-3 to TRBJ2-3; D is ambiguous. V gave up 2 bases and J gave up 2 bases, with 11 bases separating them. The germline V gene has CDR1 MNHEY and CDR2 SVGEGT. The CDR3 runs 15 residues. The CDR3, as DNA: TGTGCCAGCAGTTACCCGGGCCGAGACACAGATACGCAGTATTTT. Residues: CASSYPGRDTDTQYF.

The rearrangement uses TRBV18 and TRBJ2-3; perhaps TRBD1 as D (6 bases). Germline V gene data show CDR1 as KGHSH and CDR2 as LQKENI. The germline V and J ends were trimmed by 2 bases and 5 bases, with 11 bases remaining between them. The CDR3 is 14 residues long. CDR3 bases: TGTGCCAGCTCACCATCAGGCAGGGGAGATACGCAGTATTTT. It specifies CASSPSGRGDTQYF.

This clonotype appeared a few times. The chain links TRBV7-9 to TRBJ2-3; 7 bases fit TRBD2. The CDR3 is made up of 15 amino acids. CDR1 is SEHNR and CDR2 is FQNEAQ in the germline V gene (reference sequence). Trimming at V came to 2 bases and at J to 5 bases, leaving 7 bases not matched to a gene. CDR3 coding DNA: TGTGCCAGCAGCTTATTGGGGACTACCGAAGATACGCAGTATTTT. This sequence encodes CASSLLGTTEDTQYF.

This clonotype was seen a handful of times. The chain has TRBV11-3 and TRBJ2-1; possible D gene TRBD2, 5 bases. V was cut by 2 bases and J by 10 bases, with 9 bases left in between. The CDR3 contains 12 residues. Germline V CDR1 and CDR2: SGHNT, YENEEA. The CDR3 DNA follows: TGTGCCAGCAGCTTAAATGGCGGGGAGCAGTTCTTC. This codes for CASSLNGGEQFF.

This clonotype was counted a few times. The gene calls are TRBV15 and TRBJ1-1, with D perhaps matching TRBD1 (6 bases). Germline assignment: CDR1 LNHNV and CDR2 YYDKDF (reference sequence). Trimming left V 4 bases short and J 0 bases short, with 9 bases between. This CDR3 has 14 residues. CDR3 in DNA: TGTGCCACCAGCACCGGGACAATGAACACTGAAGCTTTCTTT. Residues: CATSTGTMNTEAFF.

This clonotype was observed a handful of times. The V gene is TRBV6-2 or TRBV6-3, the J gene TRBJ2-5, with D possibly TRBD2 on 5 matching bases. The germline V gene encodes CDR1 MNHEY and CDR2 SVGEGT. V lost 7 bases and J 5 bases, leaving 8 bases between the germline ends. This CDR3 comprises 11 residues. The CDR3 DNA follows: TGTGCCAGCATTCGGGGTGAGACCCAGTACTTC. This sequence encodes CASIRGETQYF.

The rearrangement links TRBV6-2 or TRBV6-3 to TRBJ2-1; D remains ambiguous. Per germline, CDR1 MNHEY and CDR2 SVGEGT. The germline V and J ends were trimmed by 6 bases and 9 bases, with 27 bases remaining between them. This CDR3 is 17 amino acids long. CDR3 residues: CASSKTIPGLGRSEQFF. The DNA for the CDR3 is TGTGCCAGCAGCAAGACAATTCCGGGCCTGGGCCGTTCTGAGCAGTTCTTC.

A few counts support this clonotype. The chain combines TRBV7-2 with TRBJ2-2; D remains unclear. This CDR3 region has 15 residues. The germline V and J ends were trimmed by 5 bases and 9 bases, with 19 bases remaining between them. CDR1 is SGHTA, CDR2 FQGNSA, per germline. The CDR3 loop is CASSPAGRFNWELFF. CDR3 nucleotide sequence: TGTGCCAGCAGCCCCGCCGGCAGGTTCAACTGGGAGCTGTTTTTT. Together with reference TRBV7-2 and TRBJ2-2, the CDR3 gives the full variable domain: GAGVSQSPSNKVTEKGKDVELRCDPISGHTALYWYRQSLGQGLEFLIYFQGNSAPDKSGLPSDRFSAERTGGSVSTLTIQRTQQEDSAVYLCASSPAGRFNWELFFGEGSRLTVL.

This clonotype was detected only once. The genes are TRBV5-6 and TRBJ1-3, with unresolved D. The CDR3 is 13 amino acids. Germline CDR1 and CDR2: SGHDT and YYEEEE. V was cut by 2 bases and J by 3 bases, with 6 bases left in between. The CDR3 loop reads CASSFEDGNTIYF. The DNA for the CDR3 is TGTGCCAGCAGCTTTGAGGATGGAAACACCATATATTTT.

The rearrangement links TRBV7-2 to TRBJ1-1; no clear D gene. Looked up from germline, CDR1 is SGHTA and CDR2 is FQGNSA. V shed 5 bases and J shed 7 bases, with 11 bases lying between them. This CDR3 has 12 residues. CDR3 nucleotides: TGTGCCAGCAGCCCTCGGACGGATGAAGCTTTCTTT. It encodes CASSPRTDEAFF.

In this sample, this clonotype turned up many times. The germline gene is not matched at one end of the junction; a read error may be the cause. The rearrangement links TRBV7-3 to TRBJ2-2, with 11 bases lining up with TRBD2. The V gene's germline CDR1 is SGHTA and CDR2 FQGTGA. This CDR3 region has 17 residues. CDR3 loop: CASSLTGTSGNTGELFF. In DNA, the CDR3 is TGTGCCAGCAGCCTAACCGGGACTAGCGGGAACACCGGGGAGCTGTTTTTT.

In the case of this clonotype: One end of the junction varies from germline; a read error may be responsible. The chain carries TRBV7-6 and TRBJ1-1, with a tentative D call TRBD1 (5 bases). Germline V gene lookup returns CDR1 SGHVS and CDR2 FNYEAQ. This CDR3 spans 15 amino acids. Here the CDR3 reads CASSLAAGPEGEAFF. CDR3 nucleotides: TGTGCTAGCAGCTTAGCGGCAGGGCCCGAGGGTGAAGCTTTCTTT. The entire variable domain, with the rest obtained from reference TRBV7-6 and TRBJ1-1, is as follows: GAGVSQSPRYKVTKRGQDVALRCDPISGHVSLYWYRQALGQGPEFLTYFNYEAQQDKSGLPNDRFSAERPEGSISTLTIQRTEQRDSAMYRCASSLAAGPEGEAFFGQGTRLTVV.

The chain joins TRBV29-1 to TRBJ2-3; unclear D gene. The germline V gene encodes CDR1 SQVTM and CDR2 ANQGSEA. The CDR3 spans 14 residues. V shed 3 bases and J shed 0 bases, with 10 bases lying between them. CDR3 nucleotide sequence: TGCAGCGTTGATGGTTGGAAGAGCACAGATACGCAGTATTTT. Protein sequence: CSVDGWKSTDTQYF.

This clonotype was counted ten times or more. The chain uses TRBV7-2 and TRBJ2-1; the match to TRBD2 covers 12 bases. This CDR3 has 16 residues. From germline, CDR1 is SGHTA and CDR2 FQGNSA. The junction had 8 bases not matched to a gene; V was cut back by 4 bases and J by 7 bases. The CDR3 region is CASSSRLAGVGNEQFF. In nucleotides, the CDR3 is TGTGCCAGCAGCTCAAGACTAGCGGGAGTAGGGAATGAGCAGTTCTTC.